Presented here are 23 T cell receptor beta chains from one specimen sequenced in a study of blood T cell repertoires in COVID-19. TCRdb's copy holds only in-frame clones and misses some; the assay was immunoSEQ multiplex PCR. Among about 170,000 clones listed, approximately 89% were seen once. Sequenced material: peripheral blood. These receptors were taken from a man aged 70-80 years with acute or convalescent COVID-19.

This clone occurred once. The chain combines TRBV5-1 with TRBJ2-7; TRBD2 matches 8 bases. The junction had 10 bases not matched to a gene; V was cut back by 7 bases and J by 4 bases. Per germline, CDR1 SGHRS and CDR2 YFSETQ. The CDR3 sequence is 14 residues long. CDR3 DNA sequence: TGCGCCAGCGCGTCAGATAGCGGGATGTACGAGCAGTACTTC. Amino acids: CASASDSGMYEQYF.

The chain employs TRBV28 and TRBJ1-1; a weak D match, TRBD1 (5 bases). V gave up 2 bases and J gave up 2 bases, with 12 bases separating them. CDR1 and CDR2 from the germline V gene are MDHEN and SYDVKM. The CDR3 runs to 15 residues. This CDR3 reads CASSLAGDRNTEAFF. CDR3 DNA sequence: TGTGCCAGCAGTTTAGCGGGGGACCGTAACACTGAAGCTTTCTTT. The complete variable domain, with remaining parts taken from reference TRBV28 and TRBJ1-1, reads DVKVTQSSRYLVKRTGEKVFLECVQDMDHENMFWYRQDPGLGLRLIYFSYDVKMKEKGDIPEGYSVSREKKERFSLILESASTNQTSMYLCASSLAGDRNTEAFFGQGTRLTVV.

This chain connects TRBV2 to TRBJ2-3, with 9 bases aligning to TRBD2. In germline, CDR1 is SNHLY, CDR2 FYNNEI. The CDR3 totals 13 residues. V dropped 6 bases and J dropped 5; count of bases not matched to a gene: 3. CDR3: CASRIAGEDTQYF. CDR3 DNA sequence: TGTGCCAGCAGGATAGCGGGGGAAGATACGCAGTATTTT.

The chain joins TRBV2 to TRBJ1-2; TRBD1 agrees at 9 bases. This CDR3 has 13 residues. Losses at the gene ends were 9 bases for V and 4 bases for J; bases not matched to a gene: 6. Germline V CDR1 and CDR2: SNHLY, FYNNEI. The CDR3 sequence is CASLQGAGYGYTF. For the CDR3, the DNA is TGTGCCAGTTTACAGGGGGCGGGCTATGGCTACACCTTC.

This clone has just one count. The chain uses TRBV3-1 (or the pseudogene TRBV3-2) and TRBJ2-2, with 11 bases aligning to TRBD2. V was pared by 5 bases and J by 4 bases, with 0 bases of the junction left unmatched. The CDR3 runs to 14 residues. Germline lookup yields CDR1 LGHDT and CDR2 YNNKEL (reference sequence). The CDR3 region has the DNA TGTGCCAGCAGCGGACTAGCGGGCACCGGGGAGCTGTTTTTT. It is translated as CASSGLAGTGELFF.

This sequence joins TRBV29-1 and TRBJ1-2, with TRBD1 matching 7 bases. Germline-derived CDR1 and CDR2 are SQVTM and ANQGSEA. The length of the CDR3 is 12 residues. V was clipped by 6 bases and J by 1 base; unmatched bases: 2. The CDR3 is CSVDRFNYGYTF. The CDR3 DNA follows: TGCAGCGTGGACAGGTTTAACTATGGCTACACCTTC. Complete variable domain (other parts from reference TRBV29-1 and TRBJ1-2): SAVISQKPSRDICQRGTSLTIQCQVDSQVTMMFWYRQQPGQSLTLIATANQGSEATYESGFVIDKFPISRPNLTFSTLTVSNMSPEDSSIYLCSVDRFNYGYTFGSGTRLTVV.

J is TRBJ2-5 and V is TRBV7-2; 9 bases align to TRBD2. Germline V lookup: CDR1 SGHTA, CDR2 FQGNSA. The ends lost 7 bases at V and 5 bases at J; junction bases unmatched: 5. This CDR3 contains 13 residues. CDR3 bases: TGTGCCAGCAACGGCGGGGGGGCTGAGACCCAGTACTTC. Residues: CASNGGGAETQYF.

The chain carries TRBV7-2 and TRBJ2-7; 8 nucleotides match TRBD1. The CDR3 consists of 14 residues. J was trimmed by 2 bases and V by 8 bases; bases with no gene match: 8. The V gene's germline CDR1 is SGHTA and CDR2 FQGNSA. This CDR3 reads CASGWQGATYEQYF. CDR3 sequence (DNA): TGTGCCAGCGGTTGGCAGGGGGCTACCTACGAGCAGTACTTC.

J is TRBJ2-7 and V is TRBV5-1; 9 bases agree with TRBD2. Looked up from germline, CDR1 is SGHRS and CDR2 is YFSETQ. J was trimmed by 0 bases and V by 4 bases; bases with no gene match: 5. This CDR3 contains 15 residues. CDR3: CASSLGTSLSYEQYF. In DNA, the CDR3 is TGCGCCAGCAGCCTCGGGACTAGCCTCTCCTACGAGCAGTACTTC.

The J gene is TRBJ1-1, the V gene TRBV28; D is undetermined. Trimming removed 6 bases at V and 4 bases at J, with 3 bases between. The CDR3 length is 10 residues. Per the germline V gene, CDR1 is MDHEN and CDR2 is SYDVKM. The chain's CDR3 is CASRSTEAFF. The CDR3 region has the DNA TGTGCCAGCAGGAGCACTGAAGCTTTCTTT.

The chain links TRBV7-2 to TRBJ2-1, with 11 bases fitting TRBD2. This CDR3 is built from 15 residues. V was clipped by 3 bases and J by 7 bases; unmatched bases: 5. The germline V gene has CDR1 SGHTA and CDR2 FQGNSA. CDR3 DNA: TGTGCCAGCAGCTTTAGCGGGAGGGCCAGTAATGAGCAGTTCTTC. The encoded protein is CASSFSGRASNEQFF.

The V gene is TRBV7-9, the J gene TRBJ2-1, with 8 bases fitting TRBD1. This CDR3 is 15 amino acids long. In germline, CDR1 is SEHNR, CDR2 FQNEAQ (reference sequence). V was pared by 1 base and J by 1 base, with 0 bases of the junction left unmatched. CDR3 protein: CASSLDRGSYNEQFF. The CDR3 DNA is TGTGCCAGCAGCTTAGACAGGGGGTCCTACAATGAGCAGTTCTTC.

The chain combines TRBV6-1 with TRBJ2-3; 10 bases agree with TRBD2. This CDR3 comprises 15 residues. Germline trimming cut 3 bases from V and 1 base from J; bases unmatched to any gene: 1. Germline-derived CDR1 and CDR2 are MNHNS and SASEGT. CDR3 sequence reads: CASSDGLAGTDTQYF. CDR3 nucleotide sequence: TGTGCCAGCAGTGACGGACTAGCGGGCACAGATACGCAGTATTTT.

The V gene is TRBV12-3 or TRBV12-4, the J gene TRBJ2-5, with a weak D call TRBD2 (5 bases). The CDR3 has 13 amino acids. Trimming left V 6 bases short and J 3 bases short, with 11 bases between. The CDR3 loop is CASRERSKETQYF. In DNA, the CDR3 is TGTGCCAGCAGGGAGCGGAGCAAAGAGACCCAGTACTTC.

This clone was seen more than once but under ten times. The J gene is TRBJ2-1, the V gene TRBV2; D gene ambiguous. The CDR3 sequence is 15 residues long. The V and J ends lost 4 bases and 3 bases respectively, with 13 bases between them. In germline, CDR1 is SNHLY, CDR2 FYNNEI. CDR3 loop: CASSVGRTVYNEQFF. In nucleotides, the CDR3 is TGTGCCAGCAGTGTCGGTCGAACCGTCTACAATGAGCAGTTCTTC.

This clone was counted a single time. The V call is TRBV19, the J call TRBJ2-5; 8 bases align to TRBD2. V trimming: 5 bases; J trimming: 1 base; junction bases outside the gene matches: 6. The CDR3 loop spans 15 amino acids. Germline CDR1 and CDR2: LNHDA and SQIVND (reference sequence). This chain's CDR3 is CASSVVAGFQETQYF. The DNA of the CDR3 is TGTGCCAGTAGTGTAGTAGCGGGGTTCCAAGAGACCCAGTACTTC.

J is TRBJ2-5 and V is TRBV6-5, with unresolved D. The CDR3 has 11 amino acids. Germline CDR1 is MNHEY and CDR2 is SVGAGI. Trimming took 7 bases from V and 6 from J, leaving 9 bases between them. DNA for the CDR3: TGTGCCAGCACAGGCAGTCAGACCCAGTACTTC. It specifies CASTGSQTQYF.

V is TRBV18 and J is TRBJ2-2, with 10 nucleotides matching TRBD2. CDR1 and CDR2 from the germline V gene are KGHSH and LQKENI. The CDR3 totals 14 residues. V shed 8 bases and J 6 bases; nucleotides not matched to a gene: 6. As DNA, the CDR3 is TGTGCCAGCCTGGGGCTAGCGGGAGCCGGGGAGCTGTTTTTT. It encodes CASLGLAGAGELFF.

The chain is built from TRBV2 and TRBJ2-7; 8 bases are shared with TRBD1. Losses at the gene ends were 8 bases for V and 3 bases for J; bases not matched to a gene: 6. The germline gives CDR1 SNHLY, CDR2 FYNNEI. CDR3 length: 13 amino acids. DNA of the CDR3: TGTGCCAGCGGGGGACAGGCCTTCTACGAGCAGTACTTC. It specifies CASGGQAFYEQYF.

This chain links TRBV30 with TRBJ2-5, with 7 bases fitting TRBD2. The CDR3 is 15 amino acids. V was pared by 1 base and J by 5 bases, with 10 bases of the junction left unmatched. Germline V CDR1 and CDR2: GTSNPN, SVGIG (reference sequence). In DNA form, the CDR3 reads TGTGCCTGGAGTGCTGCCCTAGCGGTAGGGGAGACCCAGTACTTC. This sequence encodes CAWSAALAVGETQYF.

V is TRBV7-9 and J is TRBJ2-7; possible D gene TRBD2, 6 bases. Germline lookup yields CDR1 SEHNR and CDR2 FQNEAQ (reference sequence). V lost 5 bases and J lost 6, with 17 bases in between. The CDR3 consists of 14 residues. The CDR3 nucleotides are TGTGCCAGCAGCCCCTCGGGGGTCTCGAGCGAGCAGTACTTC. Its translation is CASSPSGVSSEQYF.

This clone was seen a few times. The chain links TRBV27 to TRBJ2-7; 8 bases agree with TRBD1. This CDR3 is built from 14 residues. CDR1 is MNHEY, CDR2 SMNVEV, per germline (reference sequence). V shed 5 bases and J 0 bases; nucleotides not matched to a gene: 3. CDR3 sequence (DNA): TGTGCCAGCAGTAGCGGACAGGGCTCCTACGAGCAGTACTTC. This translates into CASSSGQGSYEQYF.

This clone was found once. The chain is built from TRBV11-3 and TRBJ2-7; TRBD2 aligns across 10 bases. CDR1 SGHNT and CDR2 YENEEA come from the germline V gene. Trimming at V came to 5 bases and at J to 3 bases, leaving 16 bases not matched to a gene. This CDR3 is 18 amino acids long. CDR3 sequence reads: CASSPGPQTSGAYYEQYF. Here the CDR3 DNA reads TGTGCCAGCAGCCCCGGCCCCCAAACTAGCGGGGCCTACTACGAGCAGTACTTC.